These 25 T cell receptor beta chains were sequenced from one sample in a study of blood T cell repertoires in COVID-19. Profiled with immunoSEQ multiplex PCR; TCRdb holds only in-frame clones, not every one. The table has about 120,000 clones, around 78% seen once. Sequenced: peripheral blood. These receptors all come from an older man with acute or convalescent COVID-19.

The rearrangement links TRBV2 to TRBJ1-2; 8 positions agree with TRBD1. J lost 7 bases, V lost 7 bases, and 8 bases had no gene match. There are 13 residues in the CDR3. The germline V gene encodes CDR1 SNHLY and CDR2 FYNNEI. CDR3 in amino acids: CASNPTGALGYTF. The CDR3 region has the DNA TGTGCCAGCAACCCGACAGGGGCCCTTGGCTACACCTTC.

The genes are TRBV18 and TRBJ1-3, with D possibly being TRBD1 (5 bases). The CDR3 is 16 residues long. Trimming took 6 bases from V and 0 from J, leaving 15 bases between them. CDR1 is KGHSH, CDR2 LQKENI, per germline. The CDR3 loop is CASSRQFQGSGNTIYF. The CDR3 DNA reads as TGTGCCAGCTCTCGGCAGTTCCAGGGCTCTGGAAACACCATATATTTT.

The chain combines TRBV12-3 or TRBV12-4 with TRBJ1-2; D unresolved. The CDR3 runs 13 residues. V dropped 3 bases and J dropped 2 bases, with 7 bases sitting between them. The CDR3: CASSLQFNYGYTF. The CDR3 DNA reads as TGTGCCAGCAGTTTGCAGTTCAACTATGGCTACACCTTC.

The chain uses TRBV7-2 and TRBJ2-7; D is perhaps TRBD1 (6 bases). CDR3 length: 14 amino acids. The germline CDR1 and CDR2 sequences are SGHTA and FQGNSA. V was trimmed by 5 bases and J by 4 bases, leaving 15 bases between them. The CDR3 is CASSATGIAYEQYF. Written as DNA, the CDR3 is TGTGCCAGCAGCGCTACAGGGATTGCGTACGAGCAGTACTTC. Filled out from reference TRBV7-2 and TRBJ2-7, the complete variable domain reads GAGVSQSPSNKVTEKGKDVELRCDPISGHTALYWYRQSLGQGLEFLIYFQGNSAPDKSGLPSDRFSAERTGGSVSTLTIQRTQQEDSAVYLCASSATGIAYEQYFGPGTRLTVT.

The chain couples TRBV7-3 to TRBJ1-1; D might be TRBD1 (6 bases). CDR3 length: 13 residues. V was clipped by 2 bases and J by 7 bases, with 11 bases between them. Germline lookup yields CDR1 SGHTA and CDR2 FQGTGA. In DNA form, the CDR3 reads TGTGCCAGCAGCTTAGACAGGCGGCGTGAAGCTTTCTTT. The encoded protein is CASSLDRRREAFF.

The chain carries TRBV9 and TRBJ2-1, with 7 bases that match TRBD2. The CDR3 contains 15 residues. V lost 1 base to trimming and J lost 5 bases; unmatched junction nucleotides: 6. From germline, CDR1 is SGDLS and CDR2 YYNGEE. The CDR3 protein is CASSVLAANNNEQFF. CDR3 nucleotides: TGTGCCAGCAGCGTACTAGCGGCCAACAACAATGAGCAGTTCTTC.

This clone appeared a single time. The rearrangement links TRBV7-7 to TRBJ2-7; 10 bases agree with TRBD1. V gave up 3 bases and J gave up 6 bases; unmatched junction bases: 17. The CDR3 spans 18 residues. Germline V gene data show CDR1 as SSHAT and CDR2 as FNYEAQ (reference sequence). CDR3 residues: CASSFLPGTGAEVFEQYF. CDR3 in DNA: TGTGCCAGCAGCTTTCTTCCCGGGACAGGGGCCGAGGTATTCGAGCAGTACTTC.

This chain joins TRBV2 and TRBJ1-4, with 7 bases matching TRBD1. CDR3 size: 16 residues. Germline CDR1 SNHLY, CDR2 FYNNEI. V shed 7 bases and J 10 bases; nucleotides not matched to a gene: 18. The chain's CDR3 is CASIPVTGALVGKLFF. The DNA for the CDR3 is TGTGCCAGCATTCCAGTAACAGGGGCCCTAGTCGGAAAACTGTTTTTT. The full variable domain, completed using reference TRBV2 and TRBJ1-4, is EPEVTQTPSHQVTQMGQEVILRCVPISNHLYFYWYRQILGQKVEFLVSFYNNEISEKSEIFDDQFSVERPDGSNFTLKIRSTKLEDSAMYFCASIPVTGALVGKLFFGSGTQLSVL.

J is TRBJ2-5 and V is TRBV9; TRBD1 matches 7 bases. The CDR3 has 13 amino acids. The germline gives CDR1 SGDLS, CDR2 YYNGEE. After removal of 3 bases from V and 4 bases from J, the junction contained 3 bases not matched to a gene. The CDR3 protein is CASSANRGETQYF. In DNA, the CDR3 is TGTGCCAGCAGCGCGAACAGGGGAGAGACCCAGTACTTC.

The chain has TRBV4-2 and TRBJ2-1; D is unresolved. Per germline, CDR1 LGHNA and CDR2 YNFKEQ. CDR3 size: 14 residues. Trimming removed 1 base at V and 8 bases at J, with 12 bases between. CDR3 nucleotides: TGTGCCAGCAGCCAAGCCCTACGGGTTGATGAGCAGTTCTTC. Residues: CASSQALRVDEQFF.

In this sample, this clone turned up once. J is TRBJ2-5 and V is TRBV30, with 9 nucleotides matching TRBD1. Trimming at V came to 3 bases and at J to 5 bases, leaving 7 bases not matched to a gene. Per germline, CDR1 GTSNPN and CDR2 SVGIG (reference sequence). The CDR3 consists of 14 residues. DNA of the CDR3: TGTGCCTGGAGGGGACAGGGCGCGTCGGAGACCCAGTACTTC. Protein sequence: CAWRGQGASETQYF.

The genes are TRBV5-5 and TRBJ2-4; 7 nucleotides agree with TRBD1. Per germline, CDR1 SGHKS and CDR2 YYEKEE (reference sequence). The trim removed 0 bases at V and 0 bases at J, leaving 3 bases unmatched. The CDR3 is 16 residues long. CDR3 residues: CASSLGQGLAKNIQYF. The DNA for the CDR3 is TGTGCCAGCAGCTTGGGACAGGGTCTAGCCAAAAACATTCAGTACTTC.

This clone has only a few counts. This chain links TRBV7-9 with TRBJ2-7; tentatively, D is TRBD1 (6 bases). Trimming left V 7 bases short and J 2 bases short, with 12 bases between. The CDR3 covers 13 residues. Germline CDR1 and CDR2: SEHNR and FQNEAQ (reference sequence). The CDR3: CASTPTGAYEQYF. In nucleotides, the CDR3 is TGTGCCAGCACTCCGACAGGAGCCTACGAGCAGTACTTC.

The chain carries TRBV2 and TRBJ1-1; D remains ambiguous. Germline V gene sequence: CDR1 SNHLY, CDR2 FYNNEI. The CDR3 extends over 13 amino acids. Trimming removed 4 bases at V and 0 bases at J, with 6 bases between. CDR3 residues: CASSAPMNTEAFF. The CDR3, as DNA: TGTGCCAGCAGTGCCCCCATGAACACTGAAGCTTTCTTT.

The chain carries TRBV7-8 and TRBJ1-6, with 8 bases matching TRBD1. V was pared by 0 bases and J by 9 bases, with 4 bases of the junction left unmatched. The CDR3 has 15 residues. The germline V gene has CDR1 SGHVS and CDR2 FQNEAQ. In DNA form, the CDR3 reads TGTGCCAGCAGCTTAGCCCAGGGGGCCAGTTCACCCCTCCACTTT. Its protein product is CASSLAQGASSPLHF.

The chain joins TRBV7-2 to TRBJ2-7, with a weak D call TRBD1 (6 bases). Germline V lookup: CDR1 SGHTA, CDR2 FQGNSA. The CDR3 length is 13 residues. V lost 4 bases and J lost 2, with 9 bases in between. In DNA form, the CDR3 reads TGTGCCAGCAGCTCAGGACAGACCTACGAGCAGTACTTC. Protein product: CASSSGQTYEQYF.

The chain joins TRBV2 to TRBJ2-7; D unresolved. The CDR3 loop spans 13 amino acids. Germline CDR1 and CDR2: SNHLY and FYNNEI. Trimming removed 7 bases from V and 2 bases from J, with 12 bases in between. The CDR3 DNA sequence: TGTGCCAGCACTAACCGGGTGACCTACGAGCAGTACTTC. Translating it yields CASTNRVTYEQYF. The entire variable domain, with the rest obtained from reference TRBV2 and TRBJ2-7, is as follows: EPEVTQTPSHQVTQMGQEVILRCVPISNHLYFYWYRQILGQKVEFLVSFYNNEISEKSEIFDDQFSVERPDGSNFTLKIRSTKLEDSAMYFCASTNRVTYEQYFGPGTRLTVT.

In its sample, this clone was seen a few times. The chain combines TRBV4-3 with TRBJ1-3; the D gene is possibly TRBD1 (6 bases). The germline V gene encodes CDR1 LGHNA and CDR2 YSLEER. The V end was cut by 4 bases, the J end by 4 bases, with 8 bases between. This CDR3 is 13 amino acids long. CDR3 DNA: TGCGCCAGCAGCCTGCAGGGGGGAAACACCATATATTTT. Its translation: CASSLQGGNTIYF.

The chain links TRBV2 to TRBJ1-2; tentative D call: TRBD1 (5 bases). Per the germline V gene, CDR1 is SNHLY and CDR2 is FYNNEI. The CDR3 sequence is 15 residues long. Trimming cost V 0 bases and J 8 bases, with 16 bases left between them. For the CDR3, the DNA is TGTGCCAGCAGTGAAGCTCAGGTACAGGTCGGAGGCTACACCTTC. It codes for CASSEAQVQVGGYTF.

This clone appeared a single time. V usage is TRBV9 and J usage is TRBJ2-7; D ambiguous. The CDR3 loop spans 15 amino acids. The germline CDR1 and CDR2 sequences are SGDLS and YYNGEE. Trimming pared 4 bases from V and 0 bases from J, leaving 14 bases between. The CDR3 DNA reads TGTGCCAGCAGCCCCCCTGCGGCCAACTCCTACGAGCAGTACTTC. This translates into CASSPPAANSYEQYF.

The chain has TRBV6-5 and TRBJ2-7; 8 positions match TRBD1. This CDR3 has 16 residues. Per the germline V gene, CDR1 is MNHEY and CDR2 is SVGAGI. The V and J ends lost 3 bases and 1 base, in that order; junction bases with no gene match: 8. CDR3 DNA: TGTGCCAGCAGTTATCTCGGTGGACAGGGATCCTACGAGCAGTACTTC. This codes for CASSYLGGQGSYEQYF.

The V call is TRBV5-4, the J call TRBJ2-5; TRBD1 agrees at 12 bases. The V gene's germline CDR1 is SGHNT and CDR2 YYREEE (reference sequence). The V gene end was trimmed by 4 bases and the J gene end by 4 bases; junction bases not matched to a gene: 2. CDR3 length: 14 residues. DNA for the CDR3: TGTGCCAGCAGCGGGACAGGGGGCATAGAGACCCAGTACTTC. Translation gives CASSGTGGIETQYF.

This chain connects TRBV10-3 to TRBJ1-6; a weak D match, TRBD1 (5 bases). The V and J ends lost 2 bases and 6 bases respectively, with 8 bases between them. CDR1 is ENHRY, CDR2 SYGVKD, per germline. This CDR3 region has 14 residues. The CDR3 nucleotides are TGTGCCATCAGTGAGGCGGGGGGTAATTCACCCCTCCACTTT. Translated: CAISEAGGNSPLHF.

The chain couples TRBV5-4 to TRBJ1-2, with D unclear. V was clipped by 0 bases and J by 6 bases, with 12 bases between them. Germline V CDR1 and CDR2: SGHNT, YYREEE (reference sequence). CDR3 size: 14 residues. CDR3 protein: CASSLGATHDGYTF. Here the CDR3 DNA reads TGTGCCAGCAGCTTGGGGGCCACCCACGATGGCTACACCTTC.

This chain joins TRBV27 and TRBJ2-5, with TRBD2 identical over 8 bases. The CDR3 runs to 15 residues. V was pared by 7 bases and J by 5 bases, with 12 bases of the junction left unmatched. CDR1 is MNHEY, CDR2 SMNVEV, per germline (reference sequence). The CDR3 loop reads CASTTLSGGRETQYF. As DNA, the CDR3 is TGTGCCAGCACCACTCTGAGCGGGGGCCGGGAGACCCAGTACTTC.